One sample yielded the 8 T cell receptor beta chains listed below, sequenced in a study of cytomegalovirus exposure and HLA in healthy donors. The PCR had 60 Vbeta and 13 Jbeta primers. Repertoires were generated with immunoSEQ multiplex PCR, while TCRdb's copy carries only in-frame clones and drops some. The table lists under 95,000 clones. Sequencing was carried out using PBMCs. Receptors were obtained from a man between 18 and 29 years old in good health and CMV-seropositive.

The chain is built from TRBV6-1 and TRBJ2-7; D call uncertain. CDR1 and CDR2 (germline): MNHNS, SASEGT. CDR3 length equals 14 residues. CDR3 protein: CALERTQYSYEQYF. CDR3 DNA: TGTGCTTTGGAGCGTACCCAGTACTCCTACGAGCAGTACTTC.

The genes are TRBV28 and TRBJ2-7, with a weak D call TRBD2 (6 bases). CDR1 and CDR2 from the germline V gene are MDHEN and SYDVKM. The CDR3 is made up of 15 amino acids. V was clipped by 2 bases and J by 0 bases, with 11 bases between them. CDR3 DNA: TGTGCCAGCAGTTTAGGGGGGTTCAGCTCCTACGAGCAGTACTTC. Its translation: CASSLGGFSSYEQYF.

The chain combines TRBV6-1 with TRBJ1-4; possibly TRBD1 for D (6 bases). V lost 0 bases and J 7 bases, leaving 12 bases between the germline ends. From germline, CDR1 is MNHNS and CDR2 SASEGT. The CDR3 contains 15 residues. In nucleotides, the CDR3 is TGTGCCAGCAGTGAAGCACAGGGAACGAGTGAAAAACTGTTTTTT. Translation gives CASSEAQGTSEKLFF.

The V call is TRBV27, the J call TRBJ1-1; the D gene is possibly TRBD1 (6 bases). Trimming took off 2 bases at V and 4 bases at J, with 14 bases between the two ends. Germline loops: CDR1 MNHEY, CDR2 SMNVEV (reference sequence). This CDR3 is built from 15 residues. The CDR3 is CASSLITGLVTEAFF. CDR3 bases: TGTGCCAGCAGTTTAATTACAGGGTTGGTCACTGAAGCTTTCTTT.

CDR3 loop: CASSLPPHEQYF. The CDR3 nucleotides read TGTGCCAGCAGCCTCCCCCCCCACGAGCAGTACTTC. The chain combines TRBV13 with TRBJ2-7; no firm D call. The CDR3 is made up of 12 amino acids. Trimming took off 5 bases at V and 5 bases at J, with 10 bases between the two ends. Germline CDR1 and CDR2: PRHDT and FYEKMQ (reference sequence).

This chain connects TRBV6-6 to TRBJ1-1, with 9 bases aligning to TRBD1. V dropped 4 bases and J dropped 1; count of bases not matched to a gene: 4. Germline CDR1 reads MNHNY; CDR2 reads SVGAGI (reference sequence). The CDR3 runs 15 residues. The CDR3 is CASSSPGQGNTEAFF. The CDR3 DNA reads as TGTGCCAGCAGTTCTCCGGGACAGGGGAACACTGAAGCTTTCTTT.

The chain combines TRBV28 with TRBJ1-4, with 8 bases that match TRBD1. The germline CDR1 and CDR2 sequences are MDHEN and SYDVKM. V shed 5 bases and J 3 bases; nucleotides not matched to a gene: 2. This CDR3 is built from 14 residues. This CDR3 is CASSRTGSNEKLFF. The CDR3 DNA sequence: TGTGCCAGCAGTCGGACAGGGTCTAATGAAAAACTGTTTTTT.

The chain combines TRBV7-2 with TRBJ2-1; D uncertain. This CDR3 spans 15 amino acids. The V and J ends lost 5 bases and 1 base respectively, with 12 bases between them. Germline lookup yields CDR1 SGHTA and CDR2 FQGNSA. The CDR3 nucleotides are TGTGCCAGCAGCCCCGTGCGAGTTTCCTACAATGAGCAGTTCTTC. As protein: CASSPVRVSYNEQFF.